The 32 T cell receptor beta chains given below trace back to one sample, sequenced in a study of control samples from healthy donors and cancer patients. The protocol was immunoSEQ multiplex PCR, while the TCRdb copy is restricted to in-frame clones and leaves out a portion. Of approximately 87,000 clones listed, about 85% are singletons. The sequencing sample was made of blood. The source is a woman in her 50s in good health.

The CDR3 here is CASSHNPSYEQYF. The CDR3 nucleotides are TGTGCCAGCAGCCACAACCCGTCCTACGAGCAGTACTTC. This sequence joins TRBV14 and TRBJ2-7, with unresolved D. The CDR3 runs to 13 residues. V was trimmed by 3 bases and J by 1 base, leaving 7 bases between them. The germline CDR1 and CDR2 sequences are SGHDN and FVKESK. Supplemented by reference TRBV14 and TRBJ2-7, the full variable domain reads EAGVTQFPSHSVIEKGQTVTLRCDPISGHDNLYWYRRVMGKEIKFLLHFVKESKQDESGMPNNRFLAERTGGTYSTLKVQPAELEDSGVYFCASSHNPSYEQYFGPGTRLTVT.

The chain couples TRBV21-1 to TRBJ1-3. TRBV21-1 is a pseudogene segment. This CDR3 has 19 residues. The CDR3 region has the DNA TGTGCCAGCAGCAAAGCGCTCTTCGGGCCTCGCTTTGCTGGAAACACCATATATTTT. It encodes CASSKALFGPRFAGNTIYF.

This clone has just one count. The rearrangement uses TRBV6-2 or TRBV6-3 and TRBJ2-7, with D maybe TRBD2 (5 bases). The length of the CDR3 is 12 residues. Between the trimmed V and J ends, which lost 6 bases and 2 bases, there was a span of 8 bases. Germline V CDR1 and CDR2: MNHEY, SVGEGT. The CDR3 sequence is CASSSGTYEQYF. The CDR3 DNA sequence: TGTGCCAGCAGCTCGGGGACCTACGAGCAGTACTTC.

This chain links TRBV6-5 with TRBJ2-6; D remains ambiguous. Trimming cost V 5 bases and J 0 bases, with 8 bases left between them. Germline V lookup: CDR1 MNHEY, CDR2 SVGAGI. This CDR3 spans 15 amino acids. In DNA form, the CDR3 reads TGTGCCAGCAGTAGCAGGAGCTCTGGGGCCAACGTCCTGACTTTC. Its protein product is CASSSRSSGANVLTF.

This rearrangement joins TRBV10-3 to TRBJ1-1; D remains ambiguous. CDR1 is ENHRY and CDR2 is SYGVKD in the germline V gene. The CDR3 contains 12 residues. Trimming pared 7 bases from V and 5 bases from J, leaving 11 bases between. The CDR3, as DNA: TGTGCCATCAACAGTGGTCGGACTGAAGCTTTCTTT. Its protein product is CAINSGRTEAFF.

A note on this clone: One end of the junction is discordant with germline, which a read error may explain. The CDR3 sequence: CASSLATGPF. For the CDR3, the DNA is TGTGCCAGCAGCTTGGCAACGGGGCCCTTC. The rearrangement links TRBV5-4 to TRBJ1-2, with D perhaps TRBD1 (5 bases). The CDR3 sequence is 10 residues long. The germline V gene has CDR1 SGHNT and CDR2 YYREEE (reference sequence).

The chain has TRBV5-1 and TRBJ1-2; 10 bases fit TRBD1. Looked up from germline, CDR1 is SGHRS and CDR2 is YFSETQ. With V trimmed by 4 bases and J by 7 bases, 10 bases remained unmatched. This CDR3 spans 15 amino acids. For the CDR3, the DNA is TGCGCCAGCAGCATAGGGACAGGGGCTCTTAGTGGCTACACCTTC. Its translation: CASSIGTGALSGYTF.

This clone was observed a single time. J is TRBJ2-1 and V is TRBV27, with 7 bases that match TRBD2. Germline V gives CDR1 MNHEY, CDR2 SMNVEV (reference sequence). The ends lost 8 bases at V and 4 bases at J; junction bases unmatched: 8. The CDR3 runs 14 residues. The CDR3 nucleotides are TGTGCCAGCGGAAATCTAGCGGCTTACAATGAGCAGTTCTTC. Its protein product is CASGNLAAYNEQFF.

The chain couples TRBV19 to TRBJ2-7; D ambiguous. Germline assignment: CDR1 LNHDA and CDR2 SQIVND (reference sequence). The CDR3 is 13 amino acids. Trimming shortened V by 3 bases and J by 4 bases, and 10 bases separated the two germline ends. The DNA for the CDR3 is TGTGCCAGTAGTATGTCGATACAGTACGAGCAGTACTTC. This gives the protein CASSMSIQYEQYF.

The CDR3 sequence: CASSLDSVASEQFF. The DNA of the CDR3 is TGTGCCAGCAGCTTAGACTCAGTAGCTAGTGAGCAGTTCTTC. The chain combines TRBV11-1 with TRBJ2-1; unclear D gene. Trimming pared 1 base from V and 9 bases from J, leaving 13 bases between. This CDR3 comprises 14 residues. CDR1 is SGHAT and CDR2 is FQDESV in the germline V gene (reference sequence).

The DNA for the CDR3 is TGTGCCAGCAGCGTAGCCGGGGGCGGGGATGAGCAGTTCTTC. Translation: CASSVAGGGDEQFF. The chain has TRBV9 and TRBJ2-1; D is perhaps TRBD1 or TRBD2 (6 bases each). Trimming removed 0 bases at V and 8 bases at J, with 12 bases between. The CDR3 has 14 amino acids. Germline assignment: CDR1 SGDLS and CDR2 YYNGEE.

The chain's CDR3 is CASSPRGQGGEAFF. In DNA, the CDR3 is TGTGCCAGCAGCCCGAGGGGACAGGGCGGAGAAGCTTTCTTT. This chain joins TRBV9 and TRBJ1-1, with 9 bases identical to TRBD1. Germline V gene lookup returns CDR1 SGDLS and CDR2 YYNGEE. The CDR3 length is 14 residues. Germline trimming cut 4 bases from V and 8 bases from J; bases unmatched to any gene: 9. Filled out from reference TRBV9 and TRBJ1-1, the complete variable domain reads DSGVTQTPKHLITATGQRVTLRCSPRSGDLSVYWYQQSLDQGLQFLIQYYNGEERAKGNILERFSAQQFPDLHSELNLSSLELGDSALYFCASSPRGQGGEAFFGQGTRLTVV.

This sequence joins TRBV7-9 and TRBJ2-1; either TRBD1 or TRBD2 may fit D (5 bases each). This CDR3 contains 14 residues. V lost 5 bases and J 5 bases, leaving 13 bases between the germline ends. The germline V gene has CDR1 SEHNR and CDR2 FQNEAQ (reference sequence). For the CDR3, the DNA is TGTGCCAGCAGCCCCGGGACGGCGGACAATGAGCAGTTCTTC. Amino acid sequence: CASSPGTADNEQFF.

This clone was seen a handful of times. The genes are TRBV3-1 (or the pseudogene TRBV3-2) and TRBJ2-7; no definite D call. Per the germline V gene, CDR1 is LGHDT and CDR2 is YNNKEL (reference sequence). V was clipped by 3 bases and J by 7 bases, with 13 bases between them. CDR3 size: 13 residues. CDR3 residues: CASSHPPLREQYF. Here the CDR3 DNA reads TGTGCCAGCAGCCACCCCCCGCTTCGGGAGCAGTACTTC.

This chain uses TRBV7-9 with TRBJ2-7; TRBD2 is a possible D gene (5 bases). V lost 2 bases to trimming and J lost 6 bases, with 8 bases between them. The CDR3 is made up of 12 amino acids. Germline values: CDR1 SEHNR, CDR2 FQNEAQ (reference sequence). CDR3: CASSLFGGEQYF. The CDR3 DNA reads TGTGCCAGCAGCTTATTCGGAGGCGAGCAGTACTTC.

V and J are TRBV6-2 or TRBV6-3 and TRBJ2-1, with 7 positions matching TRBD2. This CDR3 region has 16 residues. CDR1 is MNHEY, CDR2 SVGEGT, per germline. Unmatched junction bases numbered 3, after V lost 1 base and J lost 0 bases. CDR3 DNA: TGTGCCAGCAGTTACTGGCGGGGGAGCTCCTACAATGAGCAGTTCTTC. As protein: CASSYWRGSSYNEQFF.

The rearrangement joins TRBV7-8 to TRBJ1-5; D is uncertain. CDR1 SGHVS and CDR2 FQNEAQ come from the germline V gene. CDR3 length: 15 amino acids. Trimming took off 4 bases at V and 0 bases at J, with 10 bases between the two ends. CDR3 protein: CASSSLTASNQPQHF. In nucleotides, the CDR3 is TGTGCCAGCAGCTCCTTGACCGCTAGCAATCAGCCCCAGCATTTT.

The V gene is TRBV28, the J gene TRBJ1-4; no firm D call. V lost 5 bases and J lost 8, with 12 bases in between. Looked up from germline, CDR1 is MDHEN and CDR2 is SYDVKM. The CDR3 loop spans 13 amino acids. CDR3 loop: CASSTWREEKLFF. DNA of the CDR3: TGTGCCAGCAGTACGTGGAGGGAGGAAAAACTGTTTTTT.

This chain uses TRBV3-1 (or the pseudogene TRBV3-2) with TRBJ1-6, with D hard to call. Germline assignment: CDR1 LGHDT and CDR2 YNNKEL (reference sequence). Deletions cut 1 base from V and 0 bases from J, with 4 bases between. The CDR3 runs to 15 residues. The CDR3 nucleotides read TGTGCCAGCAGCCAAGTCTCCTCCTATAATTCACCCCTCCACTTT. This gives the protein CASSQVSSYNSPLHF.

The chain recombines TRBV6-4 with TRBJ2-7; D not resolved. Germline CDR1 and CDR2: MRHNA and SNTAGT. Trimming stripped 0 bases from V and 11 bases from J, with 14 bases between. The length of the CDR3 is 13 residues. The CDR3 bases are TGTGCCAGCAGTGACTCATCGTATGGGAAAAAGTACTTC. It codes for CASSDSSYGKKYF.

The V gene is TRBV27, the J gene TRBJ1-2, with D possibly TRBD1 on 5 matching bases. The germline gives CDR1 MNHEY, CDR2 SMNVEV (reference sequence). Trimming shortened V by 2 bases and J by 5 bases, and 18 bases separated the two germline ends. The CDR3 sequence is 16 residues long. CDR3 region: CASSLGGGYFPYGYTF. The CDR3 DNA sequence: TGTGCCAGCAGTTTAGGGGGGGGATATTTTCCATATGGCTACACCTTC.

The rearrangement uses TRBV27 and TRBJ1-5, with TRBD1 identical over 7 bases. The CDR3 is made up of 15 amino acids. CDR1 and CDR2 (germline): MNHEY, SMNVEV (reference sequence). With 5 bases clipped from V and 4 bases from J, the junction kept 8 bases outside the gene matches. CDR3 bases: TGTGCCAGCAGTACCTGGACAGGACGAAATCAGCCCCAGCATTTT. The encoded protein is CASSTWTGRNQPQHF.

The V and J genes are TRBV15 and TRBJ1-1; D remains unclear. The V gene's germline CDR1 is LNHNV and CDR2 YYDKDF (reference sequence). This CDR3 spans 14 amino acids. Trimming removed 0 bases at V and 0 bases at J, with 5 bases between. CDR3 DNA: TGTGCCACCAGCAGAGAGACGGTGAACACTGAAGCTTTCTTT. It codes for CATSRETVNTEAFF.

This chain joins TRBV7-3 and TRBJ2-2; TRBD1 aligns across 7 bases. Germline V CDR1 and CDR2: SGHTA, FQGTGA. CDR3 size: 16 residues. After removal of 5 bases from V and 4 bases from J, the junction contained 10 bases not matched to a gene. The chain's CDR3 is CASSPRDSRLTGELFF. The DNA for the CDR3 is TGTGCCAGCAGCCCCCGGGACAGCCGGCTCACCGGGGAGCTGTTTTTT.

The CDR3 sequence is CASSHGTSDPDTQYF. The CDR3, as DNA: TGCGCCAGCAGCCATGGGACTAGCGATCCAGATACGCAGTATTTT. V usage is TRBV4-3 and J usage is TRBJ2-3; TRBD2 agrees at 10 bases. After removal of 3 bases from V and 4 bases from J, the junction contained 4 bases not matched to a gene. This CDR3 is 15 amino acids long. Germline CDR1 is LGHNA and CDR2 is YSLEER.

The chain has TRBV7-9 and TRBJ1-2; D ambiguous. The CDR3 runs 15 residues. Trimming took 2 bases from V and 4 from J, leaving 14 bases between them. Germline V CDR1 and CDR2: SEHNR, FQNEAQ (reference sequence). The CDR3 loop is CASSLRSSQIYGYTF. CDR3 nucleotides: TGTGCCAGCAGCTTAAGGTCCTCCCAGATCTATGGCTACACCTTC.

In regard to this clone: The junction differs from germline at one of its ends, possibly a read error. This chain links TRBV7-2 with TRBJ1-2; 8 bases fit TRBD1. This CDR3 has 16 amino acids. Per the germline V gene, CDR1 is SGHTA and CDR2 is FQGNSA. CDR3: CASSVARTGTNYGYTF. The CDR3 DNA reads as TGTGCCAGCAGCGTAGCGAGGACAGGGACTAACTATGGCTACACCTTC.

The chain is built from TRBV25-1 and TRBJ2-7; D might be TRBD1 (5 bases). The CDR3 is 16 residues long. The V gene lost 3 bases and the J gene lost 3 bases, with 18 bases spanning the gap. CDR1 and CDR2 (germline): MGHDK, SYGVNS. CDR3 region: CASSDPRTQTFYEQYF. The CDR3 DNA is TGTGCCAGCAGTGACCCCCGGACACAAACCTTCTACGAGCAGTACTTC.

The chain combines TRBV9 with TRBJ2-1, with 8 positions matching TRBD2. Germline CDR1 SGDLS, CDR2 YYNGEE. The CDR3 is 18 residues long. With 0 bases clipped from V and 0 bases from J, the junction kept 8 bases outside the gene matches. The DNA for the CDR3 is TGTGCCAGCAGCGTAGGAGGAACTAGCGGCCGCTCCTACAATGAGCAGTTCTTC. As protein: CASSVGGTSGRSYNEQFF.

The rearrangement links TRBV28 to TRBJ2-3; unclear D gene. Germline V gene sequence: CDR1 MDHEN, CDR2 SYDVKM. V was pared by 2 bases and J by 4 bases, with 7 bases between. The CDR3 totals 13 residues. The CDR3 coding sequence is TGTGCCAGCAGTTTAGCACAAGCAGATACGCAGTATTTT. Translation: CASSLAQADTQYF.

This clone appeared a single time. The chain combines TRBV2 with TRBJ1-3, with D perhaps matching TRBD1 (5 bases). This CDR3 has 13 residues. Trimming cost V 2 bases and J 9 bases, with 11 bases left between them. Germline lookup yields CDR1 SNHLY and CDR2 FYNNEI. Here the CDR3 DNA reads TGTGCCAGCAGTGAACGACAGCGGAGCACCATATATTTT. It translates to CASSERQRSTIYF.

The CDR3 DNA is TGTGCCAGCAGCTTGGTAGGGGTAGCTGGAAACACCATATATTTT. This codes for CASSLVGVAGNTIYF. The chain employs TRBV5-8 and TRBJ1-3, with a possible D match to TRBD1 (5 bases). This CDR3 is built from 15 residues. CDR1 SGHTS and CDR2 YDEGEE come from the germline V gene. The V end lost 0 bases, the J end lost 2 bases, and 9 bases lay between the germline ends.